Listed below are T cell receptor beta chains from one sample, sequenced in a study of blood T cell repertoires in COVID-19. Profiled with immunoSEQ multiplex PCR; TCRdb holds only in-frame clones, not every one. Of just under 350,000 clones detected, around nine tenths appear once; the ten largest clones hold under 3.5%. The sequencing sample was made of peripheral blood. These receptors were collected from a woman in her late teens or twenties who had recovered from COVID-19. CDR3s include the opening cysteine and the closing phenylalanine or tryptophan. The order of the fields is CDR3 protein, V gene, CDR3 length, J gene.

CDR3: CASREQGKNTGELFF
V: TRBV28
length: 15
J: TRBJ2-2

CDR3: CAITRDSDQPQHF
V: TRBV10-3
length: 13
J: TRBJ1-5

CDR3: CASSFRGGRGNQPQHF
V: TRBV27
length: 16
J: TRBJ1-5

CDR3: CASGLAHAQGNTIYF
V: TRBV12-5
length: 15
J: TRBJ1-3

CDR3: CASSLLSGGSSYNEQFF
V: TRBV7-2
length: 17
J: TRBJ2-1

CDR3: CASSGGSGANVLTF
V: TRBV11-3
length: 14
J: TRBJ2-6

CDR3: CASSYSNRGAGELFF
V: TRBV6-5
length: 15
J: TRBJ2-2

CDR3: CASSQRMGGLAVGATDTQYF
V: TRBV3-1/TRBV3-2
length: 20
J: TRBJ2-3

CDR3: CASSASGVGVPESEAFF
V: TRBV6-4
length: 17
J: TRBJ1-1

CDR3: CASSLSGRAVETQYF
V: TRBV7-2
length: 15
J: TRBJ2-5

CDR3: CSVTQGIQETQYF
V: TRBV29-1
length: 13
J: TRBJ2-5

CDR3: CASRSDRGTGDGYTF
V: TRBV19
length: 15
J: TRBJ1-2

CDR3: CASSLQGMGSPLHF
V: TRBV5-6
length: 14
J: TRBJ1-6

CDR3: CASSLGQGATEAFF
V: TRBV7-2
length: 14
J: TRBJ1-1

CDR3: CASSESPGFTDTQYF
V: TRBV10-1
length: 15
J: TRBJ2-3

CDR3: CASSPQQAVGSPLHF
V: TRBV19
length: 15
J: TRBJ1-6

CDR3: CASSLLAQGGYGYTF
V: TRBV27
length: 15
J: TRBJ1-2

CDR3: CASSLDGGNSYNEQFF
V: TRBV11-3
length: 16
J: TRBJ2-1

CDR3: CATRRGPSNEQFF
V: TRBV24-1
length: 13
J: TRBJ2-1

CDR3: CASSSGQGADTQYF
V: TRBV5-6
length: 14
J: TRBJ2-3

CDR3: CASSSTGAGEKLFF
V: TRBV5-1
length: 14
J: TRBJ1-4

CDR3: CASSYHSSYNEQFF
V: TRBV6-2/TRBV6-3
length: 14
J: TRBJ2-1

CDR3: CASSLGGGTTMETQYF
V: TRBV11-2
length: 16
J: TRBJ2-5

CDR3: CASSYPLAGVQFF
V: TRBV6-5
length: 13
J: TRBJ2-1

CDR3: CASSQETGGDTQYF
V: TRBV4-1
length: 14
J: TRBJ2-3

CDR3: CASSSIGEDFNEQFF
V: TRBV9
length: 15
J: TRBJ2-1

CDR3: CSVERGRGETQYF
V: TRBV29-1
length: 13
J: TRBJ2-5

CDR3: CASSSDRINYGYTF
V: TRBV6-5
length: 14
J: TRBJ1-2

CDR3: CAWKTSYSGELFF
V: TRBV30
length: 13
J: TRBJ2-2

CDR3: CASSEVAGEETQYF
V: TRBV13
length: 14
J: TRBJ2-5

CDR3: CASSLGTTSSYNEQFF
V: TRBV11-3
length: 16
J: TRBJ2-1

CDR3: CASSFGQPSGETQYF
V: TRBV5-1
length: 15
J: TRBJ2-5

CDR3: CATSIPQGSTDTQYF
V: TRBV28
length: 15
J: TRBJ2-3

CDR3: CASGLVLAGTGELFF
V: TRBV12-5
length: 15
J: TRBJ2-2

CDR3: CASSLAPDTDTQYF
V: TRBV4-3
length: 14
J: TRBJ2-3

CDR3: CASSLGQGWSLHF
V: TRBV27
length: 13
J: TRBJ1-6

CDR3: CASSELAGVTGELFF
V: TRBV6-1
length: 15
J: TRBJ2-2

CDR3: CSVAGLAGVFISTDTQYF
V: TRBV29-1
length: 18
J: TRBJ2-3

CDR3: CASSRGDQETQYF
V: TRBV4-1
length: 13
J: TRBJ2-5

CDR3: CASSHGNSPLHF
V: TRBV5-1
length: 12
J: TRBJ1-6

CDR3: CASSAGQLNYGYTF
V: TRBV19
length: 14
J: TRBJ1-2

CDR3: CASSSKTPRSEQFF
V: TRBV7-2
length: 14
J: TRBJ2-1

CDR3: CASSLLGQGSGGYTF
V: TRBV27
length: 15
J: TRBJ1-2

CDR3: CASSSLGRISATNEKLFF
V: TRBV7-2
length: 18
J: TRBJ1-4

CDR3: CASSFQTNYGYTF
V: TRBV7-9
length: 13
J: TRBJ1-2

CDR3: CASSLIRGSGETQYF
V: TRBV5-5
length: 15
J: TRBJ2-5

CDR3: CASSSGRSDEQFF
V: TRBV12-3/TRBV12-4
length: 13
J: TRBJ2-1

CDR3: CASSIKGTRGKDSPFF
V: TRBV19
length: 16
J: TRBJ2-1

CDR3: CASRADGKAEAFF
V: TRBV7-9
length: 13
J: TRBJ1-1

CDR3: CASSSLTRSTDTQYF
V: TRBV5-1
length: 15
J: TRBJ2-3

CDR3: CASSVDPTSGRANEQFF
V: TRBV9
length: 17
J: TRBJ2-1

CDR3: CASTRIRRGEQFF
V: TRBV6-5
length: 13
J: TRBJ2-1

CDR3: CASSKALGGRETQYF
V: TRBV21-1
length: 15
J: TRBJ2-5

CDR3: CSVGTGQGGYTF
V: TRBV29-1
length: 12
J: TRBJ1-2